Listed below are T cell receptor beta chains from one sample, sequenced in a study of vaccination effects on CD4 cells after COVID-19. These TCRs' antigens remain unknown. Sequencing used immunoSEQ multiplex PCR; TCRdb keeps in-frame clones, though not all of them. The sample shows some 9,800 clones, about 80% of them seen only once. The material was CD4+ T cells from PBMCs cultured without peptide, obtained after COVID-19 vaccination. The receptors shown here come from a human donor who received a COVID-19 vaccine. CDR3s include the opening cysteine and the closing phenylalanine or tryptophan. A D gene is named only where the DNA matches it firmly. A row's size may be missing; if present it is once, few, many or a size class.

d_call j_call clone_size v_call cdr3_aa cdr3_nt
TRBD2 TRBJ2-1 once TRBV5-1 CASSSGLAGSNEQFF TGCGCCAGCAGCTCCGGACTAGCGGGGTCAAATGAGCAGTTCTTC
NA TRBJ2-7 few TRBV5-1 CASSPTGLTYEQYF TGCGCCAGCAGCCCTACGGGGCTTACCTACGAGCAGTACTTC
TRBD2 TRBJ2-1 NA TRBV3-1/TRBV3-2 CASSQDLASGGIEQFF TGTGCCAGCAGCCAAGATTTGGCTAGCGGGGGGATTGAGCAGTTCTTC
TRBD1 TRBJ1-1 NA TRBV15 CATQGGTGGRTEAFF TGTGCCACCCAGGGGGGGACAGGGGGCCGAACTGAAGCTTTCTTT
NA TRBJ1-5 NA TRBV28 CASSLPITVNQPQHF TGTGCCAGCAGTTTACCTATTACAGTAAATCAGCCCCAGCATTTT
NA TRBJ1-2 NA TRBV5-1 CASRRGAGYTF TGCGCCAGCCGCAGGGGCGCCGGCTACACCTTC
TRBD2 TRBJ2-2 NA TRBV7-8 CASSLLTGEGTGELFF TGTGCTAGCAGCTTACTGACTGGGGAGGGAACCGGGGAGCTGTTTTTT
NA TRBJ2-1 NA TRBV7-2 CASSSLGASYNEQFF TGTGCCAGCAGCTCTTTGGGGGCCAGCTACAATGAGCAGTTCTTC
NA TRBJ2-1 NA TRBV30 CAWSPESKSYNEQFF TGTGCCTGGAGCCCAGAGTCTAAATCCTACAATGAGCAGTTCTTC
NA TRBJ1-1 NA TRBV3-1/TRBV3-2 CASSLWGGGDTEAFF TGTGCCAGCAGCCTATGGGGGGGCGGCGACACTGAAGCTTTCTTT